The rows below give T cell receptor beta chains drawn from one sample of a study of cytomegalovirus exposure and HLA in healthy donors. Repertoires were generated with immunoSEQ multiplex PCR, while TCRdb's copy carries only in-frame clones and drops some. Here the sample spans about 200,000 clones, 82% being singletons. Sequences were obtained from PBMCs. These receptors all come from a woman between 18 and 29 years old in good health and CMV-seronegative. The CDR3 runs from the conserved cysteine through the conserved F or W.

v_call: TRBV7-2; cdr3_aa: CASSYSAGGETQYF
v_call: TRBV7-2; cdr3_aa: CASSRDSYGYTF
v_call: TRBV29-1; cdr3_aa: CSASVPGANVLTF
v_call: TRBV5-1; cdr3_aa: CASSFKEVGSGANVLTF
v_call: TRBV29-1; cdr3_aa: CSVGLAGAPDTQYF
v_call: TRBV19; cdr3_aa: CASSPGTEAFF
v_call: TRBV29-1; cdr3_aa: CSVPSSVSYNEQFF
v_call: TRBV20-1; cdr3_aa: CSASRTCEQFF
v_call: TRBV7-9; cdr3_aa: CASSSTGAMQPQHF
v_call: TRBV7-9; cdr3_aa: CASSSRLAGGTGELFF
v_call: TRBV7-9; cdr3_aa: CASSLGQGDRLYGYTF
v_call: TRBV6-5; cdr3_aa: CASSYGDRSEAFF
v_call: TRBV5-4; cdr3_aa: CASSFDGFGNTEAFF
v_call: TRBV7-9; cdr3_aa: CASSISEAGYF
v_call: TRBV11-3; cdr3_aa: CASSFSSGMDTQYF
v_call: TRBV2; cdr3_aa: CASSNGRNTGELFF
v_call: TRBV19; cdr3_aa: CASSIAPILGTDTQYF
v_call: TRBV15; cdr3_aa: CATSRDLSDRNYGYTF
v_call: TRBV28; cdr3_aa: CASSLGPGVNEQFF
v_call: TRBV2; cdr3_aa: CAADGGRDEKLFF
v_call: TRBV29-1; cdr3_aa: CSATGGLTDTQYF
v_call: TRBV5-1; cdr3_aa: CASSSATGGYEQYF
v_call: TRBV28; cdr3_aa: CASSFFRTSPYEQYF
v_call: TRBV27; cdr3_aa: CASMKKTSGSIGTQYF
v_call: TRBV4-2; cdr3_aa: CASSQERGEPYEQYF
v_call: TRBV19; cdr3_aa: CASSIEGAQPQHF
v_call: TRBV19; cdr3_aa: CASSIEEGYEQYF
v_call: TRBV4-1; cdr3_aa: CASSHQQGKGGYTF
v_call: TRBV6-5; cdr3_aa: CASSYVDGTGGSGYTF
v_call: TRBV27; cdr3_aa: CASGGWAGLTEAFF
v_call: TRBV19; cdr3_aa: CASSMGQGKGTLRNEQFF
v_call: TRBV18; cdr3_aa: CASSPSITSGPEGFF
v_call: TRBV5-1; cdr3_aa: CASSLTSGRQNEQFF
v_call: TRBV7-9; cdr3_aa: CASQGALTGELFF
v_call: TRBV5-1; cdr3_aa: CASSLVGADTQYF
v_call: TRBV9; cdr3_aa: CASSVGRTSGTYEQYF
v_call: TRBV27; cdr3_aa: CASSLSGGRGTPGTGELFF
v_call: TRBV5-6; cdr3_aa: CASSLYNQPQHF
v_call: TRBV19; cdr3_aa: CASRTGNTGELFF
v_call: TRBV14; cdr3_aa: CASSQDRGYTF
v_call: TRBV9; cdr3_aa: CASSVSGGPSYEQYF
v_call: TRBV19; cdr3_aa: CASRRASSSYNEQFF
v_call: TRBV19; cdr3_aa: CASWTGQSNQPQHF
v_call: TRBV19; cdr3_aa: CASSMRSGPGDYEQYF
v_call: TRBV28; cdr3_aa: CASSFRTGGYEQYF
v_call: TRBV11-3; cdr3_aa: CASSRWSGRREGEDTQYF
v_call: TRBV14; cdr3_aa: CASSPLGPRQDEQFF
v_call: TRBV7-2; cdr3_aa: CASSLGSRGYNQPQHF
v_call: TRBV5-1; cdr3_aa: CASSLVAGGIGANVLTF
v_call: TRBV18; cdr3_aa: CASSPRQGAPDEAFF
v_call: TRBV29-1; cdr3_aa: CSAGLADYNEQFF
v_call: TRBV5-1; cdr3_aa: CASSSGTEQFF
v_call: TRBV30; cdr3_aa: CAWESRGRTEAFF
v_call: TRBV28; cdr3_aa: CAGSRETGGAYNEQFF
v_call: TRBV12-5; cdr3_aa: CASGLRSPGQMGLLSYNEQFF